What follows describes a single TCR beta chain. Antigen specificity is unknown. Authors' analysis steps: Junction-only sequences without quality scores came from ImmunoSEQ, so filtering differed. The assay was immunoSEQ multiplex PCR, and TCRdb's table has in-frame clones only and misses some. Clonal size and the V and J genes are those of that table, whereas D and trimming came from the DNA. Of under 1 million clones listed, about 91% were seen once; the top ten hold about 24%. The entry originates in a study of shared clonotypes between healthy human individuals. Study as a whole: CD4 naive and CD4 memory each took three plates per donor, while CD8 naive took two and CD8 memory one. Points from the study as a whole: Rarefaction gave evidence that sorted-subset sequencing remained incomplete despite large depth.

Naive CD8 cells, CD45RO-negative and positively selected for CCR7, excluded terminally differentiated effector memory CD45RA+ cells. CDR1 SGHDN and CDR2 FVKESK come from the germline V gene. The V and J ends lost 6 bases and 4 bases, in that order; junction bases with no gene match: 16. CDR3 length: 17 amino acids. Sequenced: naive CD8+ T cells sorted from blood. J is TRBJ2-3 and V is TRBV14; 7 nucleotides align to TRBD2. This clonotype originated in a man under 40 in good health. The CDR3 nucleotides are TGTGCCAGCAGGACCTCGACGGGGGGAGGGCCCGCAGATACGCAGTATTTT. Translation: CASRTSTGGGPADTQYF.